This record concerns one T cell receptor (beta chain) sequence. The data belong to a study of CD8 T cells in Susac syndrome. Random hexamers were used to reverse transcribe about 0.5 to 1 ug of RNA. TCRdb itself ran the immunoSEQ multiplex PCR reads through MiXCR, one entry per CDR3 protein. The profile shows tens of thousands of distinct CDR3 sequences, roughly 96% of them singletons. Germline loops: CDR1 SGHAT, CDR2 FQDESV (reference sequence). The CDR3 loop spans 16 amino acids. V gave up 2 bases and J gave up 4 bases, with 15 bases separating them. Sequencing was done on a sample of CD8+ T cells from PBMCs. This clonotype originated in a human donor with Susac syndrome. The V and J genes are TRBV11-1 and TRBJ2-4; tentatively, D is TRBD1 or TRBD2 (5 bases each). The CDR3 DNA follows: TGTGCCAGCAGCTTACGAGGGGCCGGCCTAAAAAACATTCAGTACTTC. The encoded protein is CASSLRGAGLKNIQYF.